The 9 T cell receptor beta chains below were found in one sample sequenced in a study of T cell responses to AZD1222 COVID-19 vaccine. Data came from immunoSEQ multiplex PCR; TCRdb stores just in-frame clones and leaves some out. The sample has 95,000 to 150,000 clones, about 87% seen once. Specimen: peripheral blood, collected on day 0 of AZD1222 vaccination. The receptor source for this set is an adult in good health.

The chain is built from TRBV29-1 and TRBJ2-5; TRBD1 matches at 10 bases. This CDR3 comprises 13 residues. Germline CDR1 and CDR2: SQVTM and ANQGSEA. J was trimmed by 2 bases and V by 3 bases; bases with no gene match: 0. The CDR3 bases are TGCAGCGTTGAGGGACAGGGGCAAGAGACCCAGTACTTC. Protein: CSVEGQGQETQYF.

The V call is TRBV27, the J call TRBJ2-5; D gene ambiguous. The CDR3 spans 14 residues. CDR1 is MNHEY and CDR2 is SMNVEV in the germline V gene (reference sequence). V lost 3 bases to trimming and J lost 5 bases, with 13 bases between them. The CDR3 loop is CASSFDISEETQYF. CDR3 sequence (DNA): TGTGCCAGCAGTTTTGACATCTCGGAGGAGACCCAGTACTTC.

The V and J genes are TRBV7-2 and TRBJ2-1, with D uncertain. Between the trimmed V and J ends, which lost 3 bases and 0 bases, there was a span of 9 bases. CDR1 SGHTA and CDR2 FQGNSA come from the germline V gene. The CDR3 spans 15 residues. CDR3 sequence: CASSFGGNSYNEQFF. For the CDR3, the DNA is TGTGCCAGCAGCTTTGGCGGCAACTCCTACAATGAGCAGTTCTTC.

The gene calls are TRBV5-1 and TRBJ2-7; D is undetermined. CDR3 length: 14 residues. V was pared by 0 bases and J by 1 base, with 8 bases between. CDR1 and CDR2 (germline): SGHRS, YFSETQ. The CDR3 DNA is TGCGCCAGCAGCTTGGGTTTCGGATCCTACGAGCAGTACTTC. Protein product: CASSLGFGSYEQYF.

This clone was counted a single time. V and J are TRBV5-1 and TRBJ1-3; 7 nucleotides align to TRBD1. V trimming: 4 bases; J trimming: 4 bases; junction bases outside the gene matches: 11. CDR3 length: 16 amino acids. Germline CDR1 reads SGHRS; CDR2 reads YFSETQ. This CDR3 reads CASSPGGSTGGNTIYF. CDR3 coding DNA: TGCGCCAGCAGCCCAGGGGGGTCCACTGGGGGAAACACCATATATTTT.

V gene TRBV9 combines with J gene TRBJ1-6; a weak D match, TRBD1 (5 bases). The CDR3 totals 17 residues. V was pared by 0 bases and J by 1 base, with 11 bases between. Per germline, CDR1 SGDLS and CDR2 YYNGEE. CDR3 residues: CASSVDLGQSYNSPLHF. Here the CDR3 DNA reads TGTGCCAGCAGCGTAGATCTGGGGCAATCCTATAATTCACCCCTCCACTTT. Drawing the rest from reference TRBV9 and TRBJ1-6, the complete variable domain is DSGVTQTPKHLITATGQRVTLRCSPRSGDLSVYWYQQSLDQGLQFLIQYYNGEERAKGNILERFSAQQFPDLHSELNLSSLELGDSALYFCASSVDLGQSYNSPLHFGNGTRLTVT.

The chain links TRBV10-3 to TRBJ1-1, with 8 positions matching TRBD1. The CDR3 totals 16 residues. Germline CDR1 ENHRY, CDR2 SYGVKD. V gave up 2 bases and J gave up 6 bases; unmatched junction bases: 11. CDR3 loop: CAISEPRTGLDPEAFF. The DNA of the CDR3 is TGTGCCATCAGTGAGCCGCGGACAGGGTTAGACCCTGAAGCTTTCTTT.

The chain combines TRBV7-3 with TRBJ1-3; D uncertain. Trimming shortened V by 4 bases and J by 4 bases, and 8 bases separated the two germline ends. The CDR3 runs to 13 residues. Per germline, CDR1 SGHTA and CDR2 FQGTGA. The CDR3 sequence is CASSSTHGNTIYF. For the CDR3, the DNA is TGTGCCAGCAGCTCGACCCACGGAAACACCATATATTTT.

There are a few counts of this clone. The chain has TRBV7-9 and TRBJ2-1; no clear D. CDR1 and CDR2 (germline): SEHNR, FQNEAQ (reference sequence). V lost 5 bases and J lost 4, with 9 bases in between. This CDR3 spans 13 amino acids. CDR3 amino acids: CASSVGQYNEQFF. The CDR3, as DNA: TGTGCCAGCAGCGTCGGGCAATACAATGAGCAGTTCTTC.